A single sample is the source of the 13 T cell receptor beta chains below, sequenced in a study of blood T cell repertoires in COVID-19. Produced via immunoSEQ multiplex PCR; TCRdb's table is partial and in-frame only. The sample carries 310,000 or so clones, 91% recorded once. Sequenced: peripheral blood. Receptors were obtained from a woman under 40 with COVID-19, enrolled during active disease.

The rearrangement joins TRBV19 to TRBJ1-1; D is unresolved. V lost 5 bases to trimming and J lost 1 base, with 8 bases between them. The CDR3 consists of 13 residues. The germline gives CDR1 LNHDA, CDR2 SQIVND (reference sequence). The CDR3 DNA is TGTGCCAGTAGTCATTTCGGGAACACTGAAGCTTTCTTT. As protein: CASSHFGNTEAFF.

This clone was seen a few times. This chain joins TRBV6-1 and TRBJ1-4, with TRBD1 as a possible D gene (5 bases). CDR3 length: 14 residues. Per the germline V gene, CDR1 is MNHNS and CDR2 is SASEGT. Trimming removed 3 bases at V and 3 bases at J, with 8 bases between. The CDR3 is CASSDRGANEKLFF. The CDR3 nucleotides read TGTGCCAGCAGTGATCGGGGGGCTAATGAAAAACTGTTTTTT.

V and J are TRBV5-6 and TRBJ1-3, with 7 bases identical to TRBD1. The germline CDR1 and CDR2 sequences are SGHDT and YYEEEE. CDR3 length equals 16 residues. With 4 bases clipped from V and 4 bases from J, the junction kept 11 bases outside the gene matches. The chain's CDR3 is CASSANPTGSGNTIYF. The DNA for the CDR3 is TGTGCCAGCAGCGCAAACCCGACAGGGTCCGGAAACACCATATATTTT.

V is TRBV10-2 and J is TRBJ1-3; 11 bases match TRBD1. Germline CDR1 reads WSHSY; CDR2 reads SAAADI. The CDR3 sequence is 16 residues long. V was pared by 1 base and J by 4 bases, with 3 bases of the junction left unmatched. CDR3 sequence: CASSEWDRGSGNTIYF. The CDR3 nucleotides are TGCGCCAGCAGTGAGTGGGACAGGGGGTCCGGAAACACCATATATTTT.

The rearrangement links TRBV2 to TRBJ1-6; no clear D gene. Trimming shortened V by 6 bases and J by 2 bases, and 8 bases separated the two germline ends. In germline, CDR1 is SNHLY, CDR2 FYNNEI. This CDR3 comprises 14 residues. The CDR3 loop is CASRAPPYNSPLHF. The CDR3 nucleotides are TGTGCCAGCAGGGCCCCCCCCTATAATTCACCCCTCCACTTT.

V is TRBV29-1 and J is TRBJ1-2; 7 bases are shared with TRBD1. The CDR3 spans 13 residues. Germline lookup yields CDR1 SQVTM and CDR2 ANQGSEA. The V segment lost 5 bases and the J segment 6 bases; nucleotides outside the gene matches: 9. The CDR3 sequence: CSVNPDRDHGYTF. The CDR3 region has the DNA TGCAGCGTTAACCCCGACAGGGATCATGGCTACACCTTC.

V is TRBV12-3 or TRBV12-4 and J is TRBJ1-6; weak D call: TRBD1 (5 bases). The CDR3 runs to 13 residues. Trimming left V 2 bases short and J 11 bases short, with 10 bases between. The CDR3 spells CASSLMGGPPLHF. The CDR3 bases are TGTGCCAGCAGTTTAATGGGGGGTCCACCCCTCCACTTT.

V and J are TRBV28 and TRBJ2-1; the D gene is possibly TRBD2 (5 bases). The germline gives CDR1 MDHEN, CDR2 SYDVKM. The CDR3 spans 18 residues. V lost 2 bases and J 1 base, leaving 18 bases between the germline ends. The CDR3 here is CASSLPFQAGWSYNEQFF. In nucleotides, the CDR3 is TGTGCCAGCAGTTTACCATTTCAGGCGGGTTGGTCCTACAATGAGCAGTTCTTC.

The V and J genes are TRBV7-2 and TRBJ2-7; perhaps TRBD2 as D (5 bases). The CDR3 runs to 15 residues. V was shortened by 7 bases and J by 3 bases, with 19 bases between the two germline ends. The V gene's germline CDR1 is SGHTA and CDR2 FQGNSA. The CDR3 nucleotides read TGTGCCAGCATCCCCGCCAGCGGTGGGGTCTACGAGCAGTACTTC. This gives the protein CASIPASGGVYEQYF.

This clone was recorded only once. This chain uses TRBV21-1 with TRBJ1-6; TRBD1, the table's D call, lacks a check against the DNA. TRBV21-1 is assigned pseudogene status. CDR3 size: 17 residues. The CDR3 nucleotides read TGTGCCAGCAGCATAACAGGGACGGTCCCCGATAATTCACCCCTCCACTTT. Its translation: CASSITGTVPDNSPLHF.

In its sample, this clone was seen once. This chain connects TRBV2 to TRBJ1-5; tentatively, D is TRBD1 (5 bases). Germline assignment: CDR1 SNHLY and CDR2 FYNNEI. The CDR3 loop spans 15 amino acids. The germline V and J ends were trimmed by 5 bases and 1 base, with 12 bases remaining between them. This chain's CDR3 is CASSPQGSSNQPQHF. As DNA, the CDR3 is TGTGCCAGCAGTCCCCAGGGATCCAGCAATCAGCCCCAGCATTTT.

CDR3 nucleotide sequence: TGTGCCAGCAGCTTAGGGGGACAGCCCAATGAGCAGTTCTTC. This translates into CASSLGGQPNEQFF. V usage is TRBV7-9 and J usage is TRBJ2-1; 7 bases line up with TRBD1. Trimming removed 1 base from V and 6 bases from J; junction bases left unmatched: 3. Germline V CDR1 and CDR2: SEHNR, FQNEAQ (reference sequence). This CDR3 spans 14 amino acids.

The chain carries TRBV2 and TRBJ1-1; TRBD1 is a possible D gene (5 bases). Germline-derived CDR1 and CDR2 are SNHLY and FYNNEI. The CDR3 is made up of 14 amino acids. V lost 11 bases and J 0 bases, leaving 16 bases between the germline ends. The CDR3 spells CADKGAGMNTEAFF. In DNA form, the CDR3 reads TGTGCCGACAAAGGGGCAGGCATGAACACTGAAGCTTTCTTT.